This is a list of T cell receptor beta chains from one sample in a study of early T cells in non-severe SARS-CoV-2 infection. Each CDR3 protein gets one entry after TCRdb re-called the 5' RACE reads with MiXCR. This table holds about 23,000 distinct CDR3 sequences, 5% found once. Sequenced sample: whole blood. The receptors were gathered from an adult who was a healthcare worker with PCR-confirmed SARS-CoV-2 infection or an uninfected control (not recorded which). Each CDR3 is given with its conserved first and last residue.

TRBJ1-6	TRBV7-7	CASSSGRGYTLHF
TRBJ1-2	TRBV7-8	CASSPRPSGDYGYTF
TRBJ1-2	TRBV6-6	CASSLRGLDDGYTF
TRBJ2-5	TRBV3-1	CASSVGGGYQETQYF
TRBJ2-5	TRBV5-1	CASSLGGTGVQETQYF
TRBJ2-1	TRBV18	CASSPYTGLANEQFF
TRBJ1-4	TRBV20-1	CSASHPGQGNEKLFF
TRBJ2-7	TRBV7-9	CASSMIGTVYEQYF
TRBJ2-2	TRBV4-3	CASSQVTNTGELFF
TRBJ1-6	TRBV18	CASSARDTGGPPLHF
TRBJ1-2	TRBV5-8	CASSHGQGGGLGYGYTF
TRBJ2-4	TRBV12-3/TRBV12-4	CASSGGRLRTTKNIQYF
TRBJ2-2	TRBV27	CASSLRFGELFF
TRBJ1-3	TRBV14	CASTRAVGNTIYF
TRBJ2-1	TRBV9	CASSTPSGEINEQFF
TRBJ1-4	TRBV5-4	CASSPTGGDEKLFF
TRBJ1-4	TRBV5-1	CASRFGTDAEKLFF
TRBJ1-6	TRBV28	CASSWISSSYNSPLHF
TRBJ2-7	TRBV6-2/TRBV6-3	CASSYDEGGPSYEQYF
TRBJ1-2	TRBV7-2	CASSLGHNYGYTF
TRBJ2-7	TRBV5-1	CASSPNGPHQSYEQYF
TRBJ1-6	TRBV3-1	CASSKRQGIDSPLHF
TRBJ2-5	TRBV7-2	CASSLDPGQETQYF
TRBJ2-7	TRBV29-1	CSVSQGVGGAYEQYF
TRBJ2-7	TRBV6-5	CASSYSRGTYEQYF
TRBJ2-3	TRBV12-3/TRBV12-4	CASAAFTDTQYF
TRBJ2-7	TRBV28	CAGGVPYEQYF
TRBJ1-2	TRBV11-2	CASRGGGDSGYTF
TRBJ2-3	TRBV7-2	CASSLGPAGGSTDTQYF
TRBJ2-3	TRBV2	CASSEVPGRTQYF
TRBJ2-2	TRBV11-2	CASSPAWNTGELFF
TRBJ1-4	TRBV9	CASSDSLAGTGNEKLFF
TRBJ1-6	TRBV3-1	CASSQPGQTLGSPLHF
TRBJ2-1	TRBV28	CASSQANGYNEQFF
TRBJ2-7	TRBV5-1	CASSLGRYEQYF
TRBJ2-6	TRBV10-1	CASSEGGAAGSGANVLTF
TRBJ2-5	TRBV11-2	CASSLNRGGETQYF
TRBJ1-6	TRBV18	CASSPPGQGSPLHF
TRBJ1-2	TRBV9	CASSANYGYTF
TRBJ2-7	TRBV12-3/TRBV12-4	CASSYRPRGDYEQYF
TRBJ1-1	TRBV25-1	CASSDRGQGTEAFF
TRBJ2-2	TRBV18	CASSPRGTGELFF